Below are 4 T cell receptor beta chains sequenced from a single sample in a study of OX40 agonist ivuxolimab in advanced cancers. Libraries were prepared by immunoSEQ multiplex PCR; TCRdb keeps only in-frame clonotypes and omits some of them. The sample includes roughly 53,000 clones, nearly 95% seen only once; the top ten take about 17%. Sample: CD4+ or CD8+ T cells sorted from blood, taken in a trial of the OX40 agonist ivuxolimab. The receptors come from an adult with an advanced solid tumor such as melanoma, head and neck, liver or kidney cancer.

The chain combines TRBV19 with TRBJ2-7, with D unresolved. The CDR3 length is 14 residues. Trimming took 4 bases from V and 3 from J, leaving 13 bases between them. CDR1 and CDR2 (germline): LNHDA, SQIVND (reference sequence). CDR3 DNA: TGTGCCAGTAGTAATAGGATCGCATACTACGAGCAGTACTTC. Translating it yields CASSNRIAYYEQYF. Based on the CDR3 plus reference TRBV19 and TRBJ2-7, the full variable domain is DGGITQSPKYLFRKEGQNVTLSCEQNLNHDAMYWYRQDPGQGLRLIYYSQIVNDFQKGDIAEGYSVSREKKESFPLTVTSAQKNPTAFYLCASSNRIAYYEQYFGPGTRLTVT.

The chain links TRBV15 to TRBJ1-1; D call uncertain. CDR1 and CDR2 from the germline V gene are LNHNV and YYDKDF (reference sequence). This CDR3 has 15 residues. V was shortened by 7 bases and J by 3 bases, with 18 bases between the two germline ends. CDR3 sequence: CATKRPMALYTEAFF. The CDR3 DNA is TGTGCCACCAAGCGGCCCATGGCATTGTACACTGAAGCTTTCTTT.

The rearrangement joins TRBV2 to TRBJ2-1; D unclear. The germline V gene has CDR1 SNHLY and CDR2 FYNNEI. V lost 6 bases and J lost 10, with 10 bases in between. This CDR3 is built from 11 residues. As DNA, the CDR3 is TGTGCCAGCAGGCCAGACCCCGAGCAGTTCTTC. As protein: CASRPDPEQFF.

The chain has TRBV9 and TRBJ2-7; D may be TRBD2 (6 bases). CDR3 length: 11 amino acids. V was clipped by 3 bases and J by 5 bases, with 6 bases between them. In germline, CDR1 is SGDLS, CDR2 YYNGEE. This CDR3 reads CASSGGDEQYF. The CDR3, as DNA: TGTGCCAGCAGCGGGGGGGACGAGCAGTACTTC.